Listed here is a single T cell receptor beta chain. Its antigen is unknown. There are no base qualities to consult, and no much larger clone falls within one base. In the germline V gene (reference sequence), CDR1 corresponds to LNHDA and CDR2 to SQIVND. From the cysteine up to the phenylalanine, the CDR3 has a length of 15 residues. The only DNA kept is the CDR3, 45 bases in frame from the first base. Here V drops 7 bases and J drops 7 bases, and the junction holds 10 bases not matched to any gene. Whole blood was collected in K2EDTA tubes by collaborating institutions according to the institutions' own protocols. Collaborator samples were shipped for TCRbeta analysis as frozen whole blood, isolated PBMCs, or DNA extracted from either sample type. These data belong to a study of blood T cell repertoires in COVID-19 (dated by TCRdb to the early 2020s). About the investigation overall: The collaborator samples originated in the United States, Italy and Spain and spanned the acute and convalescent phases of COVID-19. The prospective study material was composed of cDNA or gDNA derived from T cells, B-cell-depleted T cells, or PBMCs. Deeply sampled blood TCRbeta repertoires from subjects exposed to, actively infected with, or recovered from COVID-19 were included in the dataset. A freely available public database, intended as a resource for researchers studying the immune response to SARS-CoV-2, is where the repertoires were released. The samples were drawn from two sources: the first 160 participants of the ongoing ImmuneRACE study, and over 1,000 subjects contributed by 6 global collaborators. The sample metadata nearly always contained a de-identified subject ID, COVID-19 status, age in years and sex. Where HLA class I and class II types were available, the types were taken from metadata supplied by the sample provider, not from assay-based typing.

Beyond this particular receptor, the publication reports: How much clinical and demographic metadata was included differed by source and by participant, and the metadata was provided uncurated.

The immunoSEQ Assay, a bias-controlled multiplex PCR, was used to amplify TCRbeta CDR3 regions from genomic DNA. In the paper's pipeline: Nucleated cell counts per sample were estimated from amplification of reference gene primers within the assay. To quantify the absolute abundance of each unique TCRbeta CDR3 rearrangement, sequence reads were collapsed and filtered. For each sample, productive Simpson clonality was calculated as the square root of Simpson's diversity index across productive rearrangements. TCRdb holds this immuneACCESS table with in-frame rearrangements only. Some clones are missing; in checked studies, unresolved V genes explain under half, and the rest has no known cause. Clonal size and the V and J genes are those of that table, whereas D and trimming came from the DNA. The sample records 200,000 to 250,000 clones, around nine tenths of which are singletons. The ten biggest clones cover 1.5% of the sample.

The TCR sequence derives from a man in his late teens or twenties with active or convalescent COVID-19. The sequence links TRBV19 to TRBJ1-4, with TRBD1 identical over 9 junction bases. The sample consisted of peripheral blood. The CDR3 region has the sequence CASTSGDRAVEKLFF. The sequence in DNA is TGTGCCAGTACCTCTGGGGACAGGGCGGTTGAAAAACTGTTTTTT.